This TCR beta chain is drawn from a study of control samples from healthy donors and cancer patients. The germline CDR1 and CDR2 sequences are SGHRS and YFSETQ. V was clipped by 0 bases and J by 1 base, with 7 bases between them. The CDR3 is made up of 15 amino acids. TCRdb keeps only in-frame clones here, not all; method: immunoSEQ multiplex PCR. Found here are 90,000 to 150,000 clones, approximately 90% of them singletons; the top ten hold approximately 8%. V gene TRBV5-1 combines with J gene TRBJ2-2; D not certain. The sequenced sample consisted of blood. The sequence was obtained from a woman younger than 30 in good health. CDR3 coding DNA: TGCGCCAGCAGCTTGGCCACCCGGAACACCGGGGAGCTGTTTTTT. Protein: CASSLATRNTGELFF.